A single sample is the source of the 21 T cell receptor beta chains below, sequenced in a study of radiotherapy plus CTLA-4 blockade in lung cancer. The assay was immunoSEQ multiplex PCR, and TCRdb's table has in-frame clones only and misses some. The sample includes about 29,000 clones, 70% to 90% of them seen just once. The sequences come from peripheral blood, collected from a patient treated with radiotherapy plus ipilimumab. These receptors originate from a human donor with non-small cell lung cancer that progressed on radiotherapy plus ipilimumab.

The V gene is TRBV6-4, the J gene TRBJ2-3; D not certain. CDR1 and CDR2 from the germline V gene are MRHNA and SNTAGT. The CDR3 spans 12 residues. V lost 2 bases and J 7 bases, leaving 7 bases between the germline ends. CDR3 nucleotide sequence: TGTGCCAGCAGTGACGACGGGTATACGCAGTATTTT. It translates to CASSDDGYTQYF.

The chain joins TRBV7-2 to TRBJ2-7; tentative D call: TRBD1 (7 bases). The germline V gene encodes CDR1 SGHTA and CDR2 FQGNSA. The CDR3 has 14 amino acids. The V and J ends lost 7 bases and 2 bases respectively, with 15 bases between them. The CDR3 loop reads CASIPGGGPYEQYF. CDR3 nucleotides: TGTGCCAGCATCCCCGGAGGGGGCCCCTACGAGCAGTACTTC.

This chain connects TRBV2 to TRBJ2-1; 8 bases map to TRBD2. From germline, CDR1 is SNHLY and CDR2 FYNNEI. The V gene end was trimmed by 4 bases and the J gene end by 4 bases; junction bases not matched to a gene: 3. This CDR3 contains 14 residues. CDR3 sequence: CASSAGTRYNEQFF. The CDR3 bases are TGTGCCAGCAGTGCCGGGACTAGGTACAATGAGCAGTTCTTC.

The V and J genes are TRBV27 and TRBJ2-2; D remains ambiguous. CDR3 length: 12 amino acids. Per the germline V gene, CDR1 is MNHEY and CDR2 is SMNVEV (reference sequence). V gave up 4 bases and J gave up 6 bases, with 6 bases separating them. CDR3 nucleotides: TGTGCCAGCAGTTCCGTCTCCGGGGAGCTGTTTTTT. Residues: CASSSVSGELFF.

This clone was detected only a few times. The V gene is TRBV4-2, the J gene TRBJ2-2, with 10 nucleotides matching TRBD2. The germline V gene encodes CDR1 LGHNA and CDR2 YNFKEQ. V lost 1 base to trimming and J lost 7 bases; unmatched junction nucleotides: 9. This CDR3 spans 17 amino acids. The CDR3 DNA reads TGTGCCAGCAGCCAAGGGGGAGCGGGGGGGCGGGTCGGGGAGCTGTTTTTT. Its translation is CASSQGGAGGRVGELFF.

The J gene is TRBJ1-5, the V gene TRBV27, with 8 bases fitting TRBD1. The V and J ends lost 6 bases and 0 bases, in that order; junction bases with no gene match: 4. Germline values: CDR1 MNHEY, CDR2 SMNVEV (reference sequence). The CDR3 contains 15 residues. As DNA, the CDR3 is TGTGCCAGCAGGACAGGGGTGGTTAGCAATCAGCCCCAGCATTTT. Translated: CASRTGVVSNQPQHF.

This CDR3 reads CASTGDSLTQPQHF. In DNA form, the CDR3 reads TGTGCCAGCACCGGGGACAGCTTAACTCAGCCCCAGCATTTT. The gene calls are TRBV2 and TRBJ1-5; 7 positions agree with TRBD1. In germline, CDR1 is SNHLY, CDR2 FYNNEI. The CDR3 contains 14 residues. V lost 7 bases, J lost 6 bases, and 9 bases stayed unmatched.

The V gene is TRBV4-1, the J gene TRBJ2-5; 8 nucleotides agree with TRBD2. Trimming removed 1 base from V and 5 bases from J; junction bases left unmatched: 3. This CDR3 spans 14 amino acids. Germline V lookup: CDR1 MGHRA, CDR2 YSYEKL. The CDR3 region is CASSQVSGAETQYF. CDR3 sequence (DNA): TGCGCCAGCAGCCAAGTTAGCGGGGCTGAGACCCAGTACTTC.

This clone was detected a few times. The J gene is TRBJ2-7, the V gene TRBV5-8; 8 bases fit TRBD2. The CDR3 has 15 amino acids. J lost 4 bases, V lost 3 bases, and 9 bases had no gene match. The germline gives CDR1 SGHTS, CDR2 YDEGEE. The CDR3 spells CASSWGSGGSYEQYF. The CDR3 DNA reads as TGTGCCAGCAGCTGGGGAAGCGGGGGTTCTTACGAGCAGTACTTC. Full variable domain (remainder filled in from reference TRBV5-8 and TRBJ2-7): EAGVTQSPTHLIKTRGQQATLRCSPISGHTSVYWYQQALGLGLQFLLWYDEGEERNRGNFPPRFSGRQFPNYSSELNVNALELEDSALYLCASSWGSGGSYEQYFGPGTRLTVT.

This rearrangement joins TRBV19 to TRBJ2-5, with a possible D match to TRBD2 (5 bases). The V gene lost 1 base and the J gene lost 4 bases, with 10 bases spanning the gap. Looked up from germline, CDR1 is LNHDA and CDR2 is SQIVND (reference sequence). The CDR3 runs 14 residues. Here the CDR3 reads CASSIGLGGETQYF. CDR3 coding DNA: TGTGCCAGTAGTATAGGTCTAGGAGGAGAGACCCAGTACTTC.

This rearrangement joins TRBV11-3 to TRBJ2-5, with TRBD2 matching 16 bases. Germline trimming cut 5 bases from V and 4 bases from J; bases unmatched to any gene: 4. The CDR3 contains 16 residues. The V gene's germline CDR1 is SGHNT and CDR2 YENEEA. The CDR3 sequence is CASSPGTSGGGETQYF. For the CDR3, the DNA is TGTGCCAGCAGCCCGGGGACTAGCGGGGGGGGAGAGACCCAGTACTTC.

The chain employs TRBV6-6 and TRBJ2-1; 10 nucleotides line up with TRBD1. V lost 4 bases, J lost 5 bases, and 5 bases stayed unmatched. Germline loops: CDR1 MNHNY, CDR2 SVGAGI (reference sequence). This CDR3 has 15 amino acids. The CDR3 sequence is CASSSGQGTDNEQFF. The CDR3 nucleotides read TGTGCCAGCAGTTCGGGACAGGGGACTGACAATGAGCAGTTCTTC.

This clone has just a few counts. The chain links TRBV6-6 to TRBJ1-1; D gene unclear. The germline CDR1 and CDR2 sequences are MNHNY and SVGAGI (reference sequence). Trimming pared 11 bases from V and 1 base from J, leaving 11 bases between. The CDR3 is 12 amino acids. DNA of the CDR3: TGTGCCTCCCACCTACCGAACACTGAAGCTTTCTTT. As protein: CASHLPNTEAFF.

This clone was seen a single time. The chain is built from TRBV27 and TRBJ1-1, with D perhaps TRBD1 (6 bases). Germline lookup yields CDR1 MNHEY and CDR2 SMNVEV (reference sequence). Between the trimmed V and J ends, which lost 6 bases and 1 base, there was a span of 15 bases. The CDR3 runs to 15 residues. CDR3: CASSGVQGTNTEAFF. The CDR3 DNA reads TGTGCCAGCAGCGGGGTACAGGGCACGAACACTGAAGCTTTCTTT.

This sequence joins TRBV4-1 and TRBJ1-3; 10 bases align to TRBD1. V was pared by 3 bases and J by 4 bases, with 18 bases of the junction left unmatched. The CDR3 spans 20 residues. The germline CDR1 and CDR2 sequences are MGHRA and YSYEKL. CDR3 protein: CASSHSSVPRQGAPGNTIYF. CDR3 bases: TGCGCCAGCAGCCACTCATCCGTACCTAGACAGGGGGCGCCCGGAAACACCATATATTTT.

J is TRBJ1-4 and V is TRBV28, with 7 bases lining up with TRBD1. Germline V CDR1 and CDR2: MDHEN, SYDVKM. The CDR3 has 15 amino acids. Trimming cost V 2 bases and J 3 bases; bases outside gene matches: 3. The CDR3 sequence is CASSLSRGANEKLFF. The CDR3 nucleotides are TGTGCCAGCAGTTTAAGCAGGGGGGCTAATGAAAAACTGTTTTTT. The whole variable domain, filled in from reference TRBV28 and TRBJ1-4, reads DVKVTQSSRYLVKRTGEKVFLECVQDMDHENMFWYRQDPGLGLRLIYFSYDVKMKEKGDIPEGYSVSREKKERFSLILESASTNQTSMYLCASSLSRGANEKLFFGSGTQLSVL.

This rearrangement joins TRBV6-5 to TRBJ1-1, with 10 bases aligning to TRBD1. V dropped 5 bases and J dropped 0; count of bases not matched to a gene: 3. The CDR3 spans 15 residues. Germline V gives CDR1 MNHEY, CDR2 SVGAGI. CDR3 amino acids: CASSRDRGLNTEAFF. The CDR3 DNA is TGTGCCAGCAGTCGGGACAGGGGCCTGAACACTGAAGCTTTCTTT.

This clone was seen only once. The chain recombines TRBV7-6 with TRBJ2-7; D might be TRBD2 (7 bases). From germline, CDR1 is SGHVS and CDR2 FNYEAQ. The length of the CDR3 is 18 residues. Deletions cut 1 base from V and 2 bases from J, with 21 bases between. In DNA, the CDR3 is TGTGCCAGCAGCTTAGGATTTGGTGGGGGGGCCCGACCCTACGAGCAGTACTTC. Translating it yields CASSLGFGGGARPYEQYF.

V usage is TRBV5-4 and J usage is TRBJ1-3; 8 bases are shared with TRBD1. Germline V gives CDR1 SGHNT, CDR2 YYREEE (reference sequence). This CDR3 is 14 amino acids long. Trimming removed 4 bases from V and 4 bases from J; junction bases left unmatched: 4. The CDR3 DNA reads as TGTGCCAGCAGCACGGGGACAGGCGGAAACACCATATATTTT. It yields the protein CASSTGTGGNTIYF.

The V and J genes are TRBV19 and TRBJ1-2; a possible D gene is TRBD1 (6 bases). The CDR3 extends over 14 amino acids. Germline CDR1 and CDR2: LNHDA and SQIVND (reference sequence). Trimming removed 6 bases from V and 2 bases from J, with 13 bases in between. Here the CDR3 reads CASSLQGPNYGYTF. The CDR3 DNA reads as TGTGCCAGTAGCCTGCAGGGGCCGAACTATGGCTACACCTTC.

There are many counts of this clone. The genes are TRBV5-1 and TRBJ2-7; possible D gene TRBD2, 5 bases. This CDR3 region has 14 residues. With 4 bases removed from V and 5 bases from J, the gap between germline ends came to 16 bases. Germline-derived CDR1 and CDR2 are SGHRS and YFSETQ. The CDR3 loop reads CASSPGMDRHEQYF. CDR3 DNA sequence: TGCGCCAGCAGCCCCGGGATGGACCGCCACGAGCAGTACTTC. Drawing the rest from reference TRBV5-1 and TRBJ2-7, the complete variable domain is KAGVTQTPRYLIKTRGQQVTLSCSPISGHRSVSWYQQTPGQGLQFLFEYFSETQRNKGNFPGRFSGRQFSNSRSEMNVSTLELGDSALYLCASSPGMDRHEQYFGPGTRLTVT.